A single T cell receptor (beta chain) is shown here with its context. This sample stems from a study of blood T cell repertoires in COVID-19. Study background: The samples span acute and convalescent COVID-19 from the United States, Italy and Spain. Sample material is recorded as cDNA or gDNA derived from T cells, B-cell-depleted T cells, or PBMCs.

Per the study methods: Reference gene primer amplification in the assay estimated nucleated cell counts. The method was immunoSEQ multiplex PCR; TCRdb's version includes in-frame clones alone and lacks a portion of them. D and trimming were read from the DNA, whereas the V and J calls and clone size are those reported in that table. Of under 150,000 clones listed, roughly 85% were seen once; the top ten hold 3.5% to 5%. Germline CDR1 MNHEY, CDR2 SVGEGT. V shed 1 base and J 7 bases; nucleotides not matched to a gene: 4. The CDR3 has 14 residues. The V call is TRBV6-2 or TRBV6-3, the J call TRBJ1-2; 9 bases fit TRBD1. This sequence was found in a human donor in a cohort sampled during active COVID-19. The sample comprised peripheral blood. The CDR3 is CASSYWDRDSGYTF. CDR3 nucleotides: TGTGCCAGCAGTTACTGGGACAGGGATTCTGGCTACACCTTC.